This T cell receptor beta chain was identified in a study of CD8+CD57+ T cells in acquired aplastic anemia. Background on the study: Quantities of DNA derived from sorted CD4+ and CD8+ cells averaged about 3.2 ug.

The CDR3 is 17 residues long. V was pared by 1 base and J by 0 bases, with 5 bases of the junction left unmatched. Germline V CDR1 and CDR2: SGHTA, FQGTGA. Researchers used genomic DNA as the template to profile TCR beta VDJ and CDR3. TCRdb itself ran the reads through MiXCR, one entry per CDR3 protein. This sample has about 180,000 distinct CDR3 sequences, with about 47% found just once. Study results and limitations: CD8+ Simpson's diversity showed no significant patient-control difference.

In this sample, this clonotype turned up many times. No antigen is known for it. The sequence came from a human donor in good health. This rearrangement joins TRBV7-3 to TRBJ2-3; 9 bases map to TRBD2. Sequenced material: sorted CD4+, CD8+, or CD8+CD57+ T cells (not recorded which) from PBMCs. In DNA form, the CDR3 reads TGTGCCAGCAGCTTAATTCCCAGCGGGGGGAGCACAGATACGCAGTATTTT. Translation: CASSLIPSGGSTDTQYF.